This T cell receptor beta chain was recovered during a study of metastatic and nonmetastatic thyroid tumors. TCRdb re-called the PCR reads with MiXCR. The profile shows over 50,000 clones, 30% of them singletons. The V segment lost 6 bases and the J segment 2 bases; nucleotides outside the gene matches: 15. CDR3 length: 17 amino acids. CDR1 and CDR2 from the germline V gene are DFQATT and SNEGSKA (reference sequence). Thyroid surgery was performed in patients who had received no treatment beforehand. V usage is TRBV20-1 and J usage is TRBJ2-5; 10 nucleotides agree with TRBD2. Sequenced sample: blood. The receptor comes from a female donor with papillary thyroid cancer or a benign thyroid nodule (not recorded which). Some clones in this sample may be carry-over from other donors' samples. The CDR3 sequence: CSAARDTGLADQETQYF. DNA for the CDR3: TGCAGTGCCGCCCGGGACACCGGACTAGCGGATCAAGAGACCCAGTACTTC.